Sequencing of this T cell receptor (beta chain) was carried out in a study of T cells after yellow fever vaccination. A single record per CDR3 protein comes from TCRdb applying MiXCR to the 5' RACE reads. The sample lists about 500,000 distinct CDR3 sequences, 17% occurring once. The sample holds a few counts of this clonotype. The sequences come from PBMCs, collected 5 days after the first yellow fever vaccination. This sequence originates from a man between 18 and 29 years old who received the YFV17D yellow fever vaccine.

The CDR3 loop is CSAGPQPEETQYF. The CDR3 DNA reads as TGCAGTGCTGGGCCCCAGCCGGAAGAGACCCAGTACTTC. The genes are TRBV20-1 and TRBJ2-5; D is ambiguous. Germline V gene sequence: CDR1 DFQATT, CDR2 SNEGSKA (reference sequence). This CDR3 is built from 13 residues. Trimming left V 5 bases short and J 3 bases short, with 13 bases between.